The rows below give T cell receptor beta chains drawn from one sample of a study of T cell repertoires in cytomegalovirus infection. TCRdb passed the reads through MiXCR, listing each CDR3 protein once. Of around 110,000 distinct CDR3 sequences in the sample, around a tenth are singletons; the top ten hold roughly 31%. No antigen has been assigned to these receptors. Sequencing was performed on PBMCs, sequenced either directly or after in vitro stimulation (not recorded which). The receptor set was obtained from a human donor in good health (CMV status not recorded). Some clones in this sample may be carry-over from other donors' samples. Each CDR3 is given with its conserved first and last residue. Fields, in order: D gene, clone size, V gene, J gene, CDR3 protein, CDR3 DNA. A D gene is named only where the DNA matches it firmly. Clone size is given for some rows only: seen once, a few or many times, or a class if the clone is expanded.

>.|many|TRBV7-2|TRBJ1-5
CASSLGDNYQPQHF
TGTGCCAGCAGCTTAGGGGACAACTATCAGCCCCAGCATTTT
>TRBD2|many|TRBV12-3/TRBV12-4|TRBJ2-7
CASSLFGGGQGGYEQYF
TGTGCCAGCAGTTTATTCGGGGGGGGGCAGGGTGGCTACGAGCAGTACTTC
>TRBD2|few|TRBV7-4|TRBJ2-7
CASSPLRGREDRYEQYF
TGTGCCAGCAGCCCCCTCCGGGGGCGGGAGGATCGGTACGAGCAGTACTTC
>TRBD1|medium-sized|TRBV7-2|TRBJ1-6
CASSVGTGDNSPLHF
TGTGCCAGCAGCGTCGGGACAGGTGATAATTCACCCCTCCACTTT
>.|many|TRBV18|TRBJ2-1
CASSPPNSRLSDSYNEQFF
TGTGCCAGCTCACCACCGAATAGCCGACTCTCCGATTCCTACAATGAGCAGTTCTTC
>TRBD2|.|TRBV7-3|TRBJ2-7
CASRFAGANEQYF
TGTGCCAGCAGGTTCGCGGGAGCCAACGAGCAGTACTTC
>.|many|TRBV7-2|TRBJ1-1
CASAMLGNTEAFF
TGTGCCAGCGCTATGCTCGGGAACACTGAAGCTTTCTTT
>.|many|TRBV7-9|TRBJ1-1
CASSLGATEAFF
TGTGCCAGCAGCTTAGGGGCAACTGAAGCTTTCTTT
>.|many|TRBV7-8|TRBJ1-6
CASSLEGQGSSYNSPLHF
TGTGCCAGCAGCTTAGAGGGCCAGGGGAGCTCCTATAATTCACCCCTCCACTTT
>.|.|TRBV5-4|TRBJ2-2
CASSLGFSGSPGELFF
TGTGCCAGCAGCTTGGGGTTTAGCGGCAGTCCCGGGGAGCTGTTTTTT
>.|many|TRBV7-3|TRBJ2-3
CASSVQSSGLSTDTQYF
TGTGCCAGCAGCGTCCAGAGTAGCGGACTTAGCACAGATACGCAGTATTTT
>.|many|TRBV7-6|TRBJ2-7
CASSQTQNEQYF
TGTGCCAGCAGCCAGACACAAAACGAGCAGTACTTC
>.|many|TRBV2|TRBJ2-6
CASRRESSGANVLTF
TGTGCCAGCCGCAGGGAGTCCTCTGGGGCCAACGTCCTGACTTTC
>TRBD1|few|TRBV7-9|TRBJ2-2
CASSVLQGAPGELFF
TGTGCCAGCAGCGTACTGCAGGGGGCCCCCGGGGAGCTGTTTTTT
>TRBD2|once|TRBV24-1|TRBJ2-1
CATSEGLAGNEQFF
TGTGCCACCAGTGAGGGACTAGCGGGCAATGAGCAGTTCTTC
>.|.|TRBV2|TRBJ1-5
CASREYGFGNQPQHF
TGTGCCAGCAGGGAGTACGGATTTGGCAATCAGCCCCAGCATTTT
>TRBD1|.|TRBV4-3|TRBJ1-5
CASSLLDRGLNQPQHF
TGCGCCAGCAGCCTCCTGGACAGGGGGCTCAATCAGCCCCAGCATTTT
>TRBD1|many|TRBV7-8|TRBJ2-1
CASGTGLDEQFF
TGTGCCAGCGGGACAGGGCTAGATGAGCAGTTCTTC
>.|.|TRBV15|TRBJ1-5
CATTGGNSNQPQHF
TGTGCCACCACCGGCGGGAATAGCAATCAGCCCCAGCATTTT
>.|.|TRBV19|TRBJ2-1
CASSWLGMERFF
TGTGCCAGTAGTTGGCTAGGGATGGAACGGTTCTTC
>.|.|TRBV12-3/TRBV12-4|TRBJ1-5
CASKRQDVSNQPQHF
TGTGCCAGCAAGAGGCAGGATGTAAGCAATCAGCCCCAGCATTTT
>.|many|TRBV6-1|TRBJ2-7
CASSDRDKTYEQYF
TGTGCCAGCAGTGACCGGGACAAAACCTACGAGCAGTACTTC
>.|many|TRBV27|TRBJ2-7
CASSLGRPGWYEQYF
TGTGCCAGCAGTTTAGGGCGGCCAGGGTGGTACGAGCAGTACTTC
>.|few|TRBV15|TRBJ1-1
CATSRDRFNTEAFF
TGTGCCACCAGCAGAGATCGGTTTAACACTGAAGCTTTCTTT
>.|many|TRBV28|TRBJ2-3
CASRLDYPDTQYF
TGTGCCAGCAGACTGGACTACCCAGATACGCAGTATTTT
>TRBD2|few|TRBV18|TRBJ2-3
CASSPGLVGDTQYF
TGTGCCAGCTCACCAGGACTAGTTGGAGATACGCAGTATTTT
>.|many|TRBV20-1|TRBJ2-2
CSARKDGTGELFF
TGCAGTGCTAGAAAGGACGGCACCGGGGAGCTGTTTTTT
>.|many|TRBV5-5|TRBJ1-1
CASRLGTLVPGTEAFF
TGTGCCAGCCGCCTTGGGACATTGGTGCCGGGCACTGAAGCTTTCTTT
>.|.|TRBV5-8|TRBJ1-1
CASSLEGLTSNTEAFF
TGTGCCAGCAGCTTGGAAGGGCTTACTTCGAACACTGAAGCTTTCTTT
>.|few|TRBV25-1|TRBJ2-7
CASSELGGHIEQYF
TGTGCCAGCAGTGAATTGGGGGGGCACATCGAGCAGTACTTC
>.|many|TRBV7-2|TRBJ1-3
CASSLVLSTGNTIYF
TGTGCCAGCAGCTTAGTCTTAAGCACTGGAAACACCATATATTTT
>TRBD2|.|TRBV7-3|TRBJ2-5
CASSSPGGEQETQYF
TGTGCCAGCAGCTCCCCTGGGGGGGAGCAAGAGACCCAGTACTTC
>.|few|TRBV11-2|TRBJ1-1
CASSLLAWGQHTEAFF
TGTGCCAGCAGCTTACTTGCGTGGGGGCAGCACACTGAAGCTTTCTTT
>.|many|TRBV5-3|TRBJ2-1
CARSLARRGLYNEQFF
TGTGCCAGAAGCTTGGCGCGGCGGGGGCTCTACAATGAGCAGTTCTTC
>.|many|TRBV7-6|TRBJ2-2
CASRAAANTGELFF
TGTGCCAGCAGGGCAGCGGCCAACACCGGGGAGCTGTTTTTT
>TRBD1|few|TRBV24-1|TRBJ2-1
CATSDTRTGSVQFF
TGTGCCACCAGTGATACTCGGACAGGATCTGTGCAGTTCTTC
>TRBD2|many|TRBV7-2|TRBJ2-1
CASSAPGLGGSEQFF
TGTGCCAGCAGCGCGCCGGGACTAGGTGGTAGTGAGCAGTTCTTC
>.|many|TRBV7-2|TRBJ2-1
CASSSRGARSYNEQFF
TGTGCCAGCAGCTCCCGGGGAGCAAGGTCCTACAATGAGCAGTTCTTC
>TRBD2|few|TRBV28|TRBJ2-2
CASGLAGVWTGELFF
TGTGCCAGCGGACTAGCGGGAGTATGGACCGGGGAGCTGTTTTTT
>TRBD2|few|TRBV10-3|TRBJ2-7
CAISESLAGPYEQYF
TGTGCCATCAGTGAGTCCCTAGCGGGGCCCTACGAGCAGTACTTC
>.|many|TRBV7-2|TRBJ1-5
CASSFRDSNQPQHF
TGTGCCAGCAGCTTCAGGGATAGCAATCAGCCCCAGCATTTT
>.|.|TRBV5-4|TRBJ2-5
CASSFRGPGETQYF
TGTGCCAGCAGCTTTCGGGGGCCAGGGGAGACCCAGTACTTC
>.|many|TRBV12-3/TRBV12-4|TRBJ1-3
CASSLTRSGNTIYF
TGTGCCAGCAGTTTAACCAGGTCTGGAAACACCATATATTTT
>TRBD2|few|TRBV5-1|TRBJ2-5
CASSLTRGLVQETQYF
TGCGCCAGCAGCTTGACCCGCGGACTAGTCCAAGAGACCCAGTACTTC
>.|few|TRBV4-1|TRBJ1-4
CASSQEGRGANEKLFF
TGCGCCAGCAGCCAAGAAGGGAGGGGAGCTAATGAAAAACTGTTTTTT
>TRBD2|many|TRBV7-3|TRBJ2-5
CASSLGLAEYQETQYF
TGTGCCAGCAGCTTGGGACTAGCGGAGTACCAAGAGACCCAGTACTTC
>.|.|TRBV20-1|TRBJ2-1
CSARSPTASSYNEQFF
TGCAGTGCTAGATCCCCGACTGCGAGCTCCTACAATGAGCAGTTCTTC
>TRBD2|many|TRBV12-3/TRBV12-4|TRBJ2-5
CASSRGLAGRGETQYF
TGTGCCAGCAGTCGCGGACTAGCGGGACGGGGAGAGACCCAGTACTTC
>TRBD2|.|TRBV4-3|TRBJ2-1
CASSTGLAFNEQFF
TGCGCCAGCAGCACGGGACTAGCGTTCAATGAGCAGTTCTTC
>TRBD1|many|TRBV7-2|TRBJ2-3
CASSLDSRGRPDTQYF
TGTGCCAGCAGCTTAGACTCTAGGGGGCGCCCAGATACGCAGTATTTT
>TRBD1|many|TRBV7-6|TRBJ2-1
CASSLVVQGAHNEQFF
TGTGCCAGCAGCTTAGTTGTCCAGGGGGCTCACAATGAGCAGTTCTTC